The present T cell receptor beta chain was sequenced within a study of neurological immune-mediated disorders. Regarding the study as a whole: Across subjects, no CDR3 amino acid sequence appeared in expanded clones of more than one subject, a finding that suggested private repertoires in all groups.

Where libraries were unsorted, they were derived from 2 million PBMCs stored at -80 degrees C. Of note for this clonotype: Its antigen is still unknown.

cDNA synthesis was performed by 5'RACE with 10-nucleotide random UMIs. TCRdb ran MiXCR on the 5' RACE reads and lists one entry per CDR3 protein. The repertoire holds roughly 27,000 distinct CDR3 sequences, with 20% to 25% as singletons. Germline-derived CDR1 and CDR2 are MGHDK and SYGVNS. CDR3 size: 16 residues. Between the trimmed V and J ends, which lost 3 bases and 3 bases, there was a span of 17 bases. The sample was PBMCs. The gene calls are TRBV25-1 and TRBJ1-1, with a tentative D call TRBD1 (6 bases). The clonotype comes from a woman between 55 and 75 years old in good health. CDR3 loop: CASSDFHTRGDTEAFF. In DNA form, the CDR3 reads TGTGCCAGCAGTGACTTCCACACAAGGGGGGACACTGAAGCTTTCTTT.